Here is one TCR beta chain with its context. Its antigen is unknown. This record comes from a study of siplizumab effects on memory and regulatory T cells. The study, taken as a whole, reports: Versus about 26% in controls, the mappable alloreactive CD4+ clones averaged about 74% Treg-derived with siplizumab. Sequences below about 10^-5 frequency were poorly captured, limiting mapping of alloreactive clones.

Profiled with immunoSEQ multiplex PCR; TCRdb holds only in-frame clones, not every one. The repertoire has about 97,000 clones, 80% to 95% of them found once; the top ten carry roughly 1%. The clonotype comes from a human donor in good health. Sequenced sample: CD4+ T cells sorted from blood.

CDR3 region: CASSGQTDRRNYGYTF. The CDR3 DNA follows: TGTGCCAGCAGCGGCCAGACGGACAGGCGGAACTATGGCTACACCTTC. V usage is TRBV7-9 and J usage is TRBJ1-2; 7 bases fit TRBD1. Looked up from germline, CDR1 is SEHNR and CDR2 is FQNEAQ (reference sequence). The CDR3 loop spans 16 amino acids. V shed 5 bases and J 2 bases; nucleotides not matched to a gene: 11.